This TCR beta chain originates from a study of shared clonotypes between healthy human individuals. Notes on the study in general: When compared with the clonotypes that were shared by all four sorted-subset donors, the non-shared clonotypes turned out to have lower generation probabilities. What limited the represented genetic and exposure-history diversity was the small number of donors.

The CDR3 contains 16 residues. After removal of 0 bases from V and 8 bases from J, the junction contained 12 bases not matched to a gene. The germline gives CDR1 MGHRA, CDR2 YSYEKL. Comment on this clone: Its cognate antigen is unknown.

Clones were sequenced by immunoSEQ multiplex PCR, and TCRdb holds only the in-frame ones, with some missing. Of under 550,000 clones listed, approximately 95% are singletons. This TCR came from a young woman in good health. The V gene is TRBV4-1, the J gene TRBJ1-2; 7 bases are a match to TRBD1. Input material: naive CD4+ T cells sorted from blood. Subset defined: CD45RA+ positively selected. In DNA, the CDR3 is TGCGCCAGCAGCCAAGATGGGAGACAGGGAATCTACGGCTACACCTTC. It specifies CASSQDGRQGIYGYTF.